This T cell receptor (beta chain) was captured in a study of cytomegalovirus exposure and HLA in healthy donors. Study-wide points: Listed as cytomegalovirus-associated were 150 to 200 TCR beta chains. TCR clusters originating in the first cohort tended to co-occur in the roughly 120 validation repertoires, according to a later analysis.

Assay used: immunoSEQ multiplex PCR; TCRdb lists only in-frame clones, some missing. The table lists 200,000 or so clones, 87% of them singletons, with roughly 2% in the top ten. Details on this clone: The antigen is not known.

This CDR3 is 18 amino acids long. Germline assignment: CDR1 SQVTM and CDR2 ANQGSEA. V trimming: 4 bases; J trimming: 5 bases; junction bases outside the gene matches: 15. The specimen was PBMCs. This sequence joins TRBV29-1 and TRBJ2-1, with TRBD2 matching 12 bases. This clonotype originated in a woman aged 18-29 years in good health and CMV-seropositive. The CDR3 is CSVALTGTSGPLDNEQFF. CDR3 in DNA: TGCAGCGTTGCTTTGACCGGGACTAGCGGGCCTCTGGACAATGAGCAGTTCTTC.